This T cell receptor (beta chain) emerged from a study of breast tumors, draining lymph nodes, adjacent tissues. Breast cancer patients provided tissue from their axillary draining lymph nodes. V lost 5 bases and J lost 6, with 14 bases in between. This CDR3 is built from 15 residues. CDR1 SEHNR and CDR2 FQNEAQ come from the germline V gene (reference sequence). TCRdb re-called the multiplex PCR reads with MiXCR, one entry per CDR3 protein. The sample includes about 200,000 distinct CDR3 sequences, roughly 31% of them seen just once. Ten or more counts support this clonotype. The source material was axillary lymph node tissue. This clonotype originated in a female donor with breast cancer. Some clones in this sample may be carry-over from other donors' samples. The chain couples TRBV7-9 to TRBJ1-6, with D possibly being TRBD1 (5 bases). The DNA for the CDR3 is TGTGCCAGCAGCCCAACTGGGGACGTTAATTCACCCCTCCACTTT. Translating gives CASSPTGDVNSPLHF.